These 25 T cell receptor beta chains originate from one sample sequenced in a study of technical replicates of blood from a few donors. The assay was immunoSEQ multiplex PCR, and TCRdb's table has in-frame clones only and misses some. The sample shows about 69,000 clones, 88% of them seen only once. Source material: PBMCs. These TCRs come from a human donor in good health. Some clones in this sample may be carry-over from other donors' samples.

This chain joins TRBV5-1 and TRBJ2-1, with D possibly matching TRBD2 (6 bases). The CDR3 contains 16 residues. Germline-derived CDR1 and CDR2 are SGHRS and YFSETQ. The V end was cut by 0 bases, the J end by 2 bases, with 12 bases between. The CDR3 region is CASSLDGGSPYNEQFF. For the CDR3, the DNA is TGCGCCAGCAGCTTGGACGGGGGTTCCCCCTACAATGAGCAGTTCTTC.

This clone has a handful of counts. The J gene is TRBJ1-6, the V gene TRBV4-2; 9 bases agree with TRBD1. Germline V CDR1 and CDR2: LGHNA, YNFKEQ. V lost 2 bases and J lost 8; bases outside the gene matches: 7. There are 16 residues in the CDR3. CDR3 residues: CASSQLEGQGDSPLHF. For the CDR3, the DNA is TGTGCCAGCAGCCAATTGGAGGGACAGGGCGATTCACCCCTCCACTTT.

The CDR3 coding sequence is TGTGCCAGCAGCTATACTAGCGGGAGTACAGATACGCAGTATTTT. This gives the protein CASSYTSGSTDTQYF. J is TRBJ2-3 and V is TRBV7-9, with TRBD2 identical over 11 bases. Germline V gene lookup returns CDR1 SEHNR and CDR2 FQNEAQ (reference sequence). With V trimmed by 4 bases and J by 3 bases, 3 bases remained unmatched. The CDR3 is made up of 15 amino acids.

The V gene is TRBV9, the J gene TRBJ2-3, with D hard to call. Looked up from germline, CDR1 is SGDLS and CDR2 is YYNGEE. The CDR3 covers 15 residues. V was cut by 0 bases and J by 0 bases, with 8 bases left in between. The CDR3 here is CASSVGGASTDTQYF. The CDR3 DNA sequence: TGTGCCAGCAGCGTAGGCGGCGCTAGCACAGATACGCAGTATTTT.

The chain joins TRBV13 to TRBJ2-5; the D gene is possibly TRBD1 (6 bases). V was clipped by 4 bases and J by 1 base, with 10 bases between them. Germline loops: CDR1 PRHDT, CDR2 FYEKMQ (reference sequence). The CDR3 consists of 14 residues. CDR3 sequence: CASSSYRAQETQYF. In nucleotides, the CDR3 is TGTGCCAGCAGCTCGTACAGGGCCCAAGAGACCCAGTACTTC. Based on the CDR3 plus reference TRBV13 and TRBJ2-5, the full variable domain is AAGVIQSPRHLIKEKRETATLKCYPIPRHDTVYWYQQGPGQDPQFLISFYEKMQSDKGSIPDRFSAQQFSDYHSELNMSSLELGDSALYFCASSSYRAQETQYFGPGTRLLVL.

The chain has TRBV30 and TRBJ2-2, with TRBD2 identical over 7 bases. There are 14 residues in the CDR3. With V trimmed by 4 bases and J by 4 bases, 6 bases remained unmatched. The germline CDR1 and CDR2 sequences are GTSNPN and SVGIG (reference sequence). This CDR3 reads CAWNAGAGTGELFF. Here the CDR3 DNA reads TGTGCCTGGAACGCGGGAGCGGGCACCGGGGAGCTGTTTTTT.

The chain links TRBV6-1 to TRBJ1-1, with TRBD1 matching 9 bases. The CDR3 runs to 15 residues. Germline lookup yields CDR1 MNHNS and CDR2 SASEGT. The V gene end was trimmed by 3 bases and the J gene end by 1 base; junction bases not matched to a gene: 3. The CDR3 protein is CASSDGTGRNTEAFF. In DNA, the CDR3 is TGTGCCAGCAGTGATGGGACAGGGAGGAACACTGAAGCTTTCTTT.

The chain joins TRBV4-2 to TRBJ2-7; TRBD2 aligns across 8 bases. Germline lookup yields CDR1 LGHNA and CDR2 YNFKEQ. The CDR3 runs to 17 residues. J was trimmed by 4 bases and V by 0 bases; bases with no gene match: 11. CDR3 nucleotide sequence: TGTGCCAGCAGCCAAGAAGGGCTAGCGGGTTTCGTATACGAGCAGTACTTC. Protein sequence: CASSQEGLAGFVYEQYF.

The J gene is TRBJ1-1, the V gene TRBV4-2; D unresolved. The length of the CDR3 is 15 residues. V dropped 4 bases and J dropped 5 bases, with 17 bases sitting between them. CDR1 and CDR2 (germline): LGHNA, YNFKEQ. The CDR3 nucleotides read TGTGCCAGCAGCCCAGATCCGGGTCCCCGTACTGAAGCTTTCTTT. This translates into CASSPDPGPRTEAFF.

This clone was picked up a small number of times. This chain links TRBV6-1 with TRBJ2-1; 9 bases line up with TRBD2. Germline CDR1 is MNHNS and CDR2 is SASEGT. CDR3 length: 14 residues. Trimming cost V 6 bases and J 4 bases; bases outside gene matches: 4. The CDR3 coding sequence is TGTGCCAGCAGCCGGACTAGCGATTACAATGAGCAGTTCTTC. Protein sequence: CASSRTSDYNEQFF.

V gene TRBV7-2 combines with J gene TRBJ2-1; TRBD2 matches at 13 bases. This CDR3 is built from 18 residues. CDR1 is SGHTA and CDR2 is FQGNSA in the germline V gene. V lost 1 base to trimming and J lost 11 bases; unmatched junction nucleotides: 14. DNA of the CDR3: TGTGCCAGCAGCTTAGTGGGACTAGCGGGACTCGGATTAAGTAAGCAGTTCTTC. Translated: CASSLVGLAGLGLSKQFF.

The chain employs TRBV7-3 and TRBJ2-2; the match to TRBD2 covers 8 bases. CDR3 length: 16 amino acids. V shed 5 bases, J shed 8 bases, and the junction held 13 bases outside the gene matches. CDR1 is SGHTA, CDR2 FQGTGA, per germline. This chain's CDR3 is CASSVGLAGPRGELFF. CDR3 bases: TGTGCCAGCAGCGTAGGATTAGCGGGACCGAGGGGGGAGCTGTTTTTT.

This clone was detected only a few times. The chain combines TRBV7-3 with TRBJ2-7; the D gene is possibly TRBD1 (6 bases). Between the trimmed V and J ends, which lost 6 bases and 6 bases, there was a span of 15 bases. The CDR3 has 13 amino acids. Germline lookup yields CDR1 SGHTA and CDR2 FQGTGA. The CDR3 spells CASRRGQGFEQYF. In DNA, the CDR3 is TGTGCCAGCAGAAGGGGCCAGGGGTTCGAGCAGTACTTC.

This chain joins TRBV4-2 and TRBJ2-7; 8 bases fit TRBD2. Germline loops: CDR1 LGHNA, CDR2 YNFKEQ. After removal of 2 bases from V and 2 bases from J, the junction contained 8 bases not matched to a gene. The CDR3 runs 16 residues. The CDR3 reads CASSQRLREAPYEQYF. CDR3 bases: TGTGCCAGCAGCCAAAGGCTGCGGGAGGCCCCCTACGAGCAGTACTTC.

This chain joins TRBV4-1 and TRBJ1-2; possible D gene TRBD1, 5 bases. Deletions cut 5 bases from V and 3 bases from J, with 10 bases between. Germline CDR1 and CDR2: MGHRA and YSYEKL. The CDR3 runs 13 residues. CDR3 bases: TGCGCCAGCAGCAGAGGAGGGGACTATGGCTACACCTTC. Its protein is CASSRGGDYGYTF.

The CDR3 spells CASSDGQGAGELFF. The CDR3 region has the DNA TGTGCCAGCAGTGACGGACAGGGGGCCGGGGAGCTGTTTTTT. The chain carries TRBV6-4 and TRBJ2-2, with 10 bases that match TRBD1. J lost 6 bases, V lost 2 bases, and 0 bases had no gene match. Germline lookup yields CDR1 MRHNA and CDR2 SNTAGT. CDR3 size: 14 residues.

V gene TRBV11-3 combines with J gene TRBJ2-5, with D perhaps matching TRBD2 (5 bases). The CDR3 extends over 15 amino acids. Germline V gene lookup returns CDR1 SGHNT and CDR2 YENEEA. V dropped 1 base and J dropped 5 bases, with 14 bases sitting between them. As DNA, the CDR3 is TGTGCCAGCAGCTTAGGTCCGGGAAGAGGGGAGACCCAGTACTTC. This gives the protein CASSLGPGRGETQYF. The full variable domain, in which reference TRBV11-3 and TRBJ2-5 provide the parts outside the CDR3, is EAGVVQSPRYKIIEKKQPVAFWCNPISGHNTLYWYLQNLGQGPELLIRYENEEAVDDSQLPKDRFSAERLKGVDSTLKIQPAELGDSAVYLCASSLGPGRGETQYFGPGTRLLVL.

In nucleotides, the CDR3 is TGCGCCAGCAGCCAGGATAGACGGGCTAGCGGCACAGATACGCAGTATTTT. Protein sequence: CASSQDRRASGTDTQYF. V is TRBV4-3 and J is TRBJ2-3; possibly TRBD2 for D (6 bases). CDR1 is LGHNA and CDR2 is YSLEER in the germline V gene. V lost 3 bases and J 1 base, leaving 17 bases between the germline ends. The CDR3 consists of 17 residues.

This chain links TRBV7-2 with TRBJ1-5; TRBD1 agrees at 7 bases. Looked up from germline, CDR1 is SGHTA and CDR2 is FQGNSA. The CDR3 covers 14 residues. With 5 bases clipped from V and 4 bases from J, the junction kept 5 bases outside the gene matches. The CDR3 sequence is CASSGGQSNQPQHF. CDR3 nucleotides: TGTGCCAGCAGCGGGGGACAGAGTAATCAGCCCCAGCATTTT.

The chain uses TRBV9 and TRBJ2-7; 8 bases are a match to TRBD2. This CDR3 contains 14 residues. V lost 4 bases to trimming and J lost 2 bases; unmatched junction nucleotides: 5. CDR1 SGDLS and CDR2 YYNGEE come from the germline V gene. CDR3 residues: CASSPPGGAYEQYF. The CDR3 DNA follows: TGTGCCAGCAGCCCGCCGGGGGGGGCCTACGAGCAGTACTTC. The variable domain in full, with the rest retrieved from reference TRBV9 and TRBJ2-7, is DSGVTQTPKHLITATGQRVTLRCSPRSGDLSVYWYQQSLDQGLQFLIQYYNGEERAKGNILERFSAQQFPDLHSELNLSSLELGDSALYFCASSPPGGAYEQYFGPGTRLTVT.

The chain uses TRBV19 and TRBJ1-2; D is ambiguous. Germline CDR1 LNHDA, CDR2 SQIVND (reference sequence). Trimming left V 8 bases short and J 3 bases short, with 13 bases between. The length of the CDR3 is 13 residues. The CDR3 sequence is CASERGRDYGYTF. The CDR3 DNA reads TGTGCCAGTGAACGAGGGAGAGACTATGGCTACACCTTC.

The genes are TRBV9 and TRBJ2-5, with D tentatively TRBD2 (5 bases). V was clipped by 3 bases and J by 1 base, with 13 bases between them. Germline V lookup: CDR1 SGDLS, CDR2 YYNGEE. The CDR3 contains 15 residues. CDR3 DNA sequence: TGTGCCAGCAGCGCGGACCTCGGAGGCCAAGAGACCCAGTACTTC. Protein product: CASSADLGGQETQYF.

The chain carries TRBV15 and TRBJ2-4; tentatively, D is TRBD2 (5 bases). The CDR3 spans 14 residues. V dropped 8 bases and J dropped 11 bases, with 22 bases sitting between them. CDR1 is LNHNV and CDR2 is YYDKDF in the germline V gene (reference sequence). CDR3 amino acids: CATPWTSPSSVQYF. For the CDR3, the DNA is TGTGCCACCCCATGGACTTCCCCCTCAAGCGTTCAGTACTTC.

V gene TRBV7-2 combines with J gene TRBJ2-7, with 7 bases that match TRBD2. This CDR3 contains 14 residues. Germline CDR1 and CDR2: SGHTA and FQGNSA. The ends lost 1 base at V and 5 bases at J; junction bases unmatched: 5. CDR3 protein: CASSLGGSRNEQYF. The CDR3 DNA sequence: TGTGCCAGCAGCTTAGGCGGGAGTAGGAACGAGCAGTACTTC.

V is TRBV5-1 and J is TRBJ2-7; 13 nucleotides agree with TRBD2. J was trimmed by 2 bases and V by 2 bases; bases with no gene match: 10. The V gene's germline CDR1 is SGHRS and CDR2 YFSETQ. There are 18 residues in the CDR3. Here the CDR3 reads CASSFRVPGLAGPYEQYF. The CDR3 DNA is TGCGCCAGCAGCTTCCGCGTGCCGGGACTAGCGGGGCCCTACGAGCAGTACTTC. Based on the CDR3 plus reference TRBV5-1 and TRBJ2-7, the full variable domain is KAGVTQTPRYLIKTRGQQVTLSCSPISGHRSVSWYQQTPGQGLQFLFEYFSETQRNKGNFPGRFSGRQFSNSRSEMNVSTLELGDSALYLCASSFRVPGLAGPYEQYFGPGTRLTVT.